This T cell receptor (beta chain) came from a study of blood T cell repertoires in COVID-19. Study background: Acute and convalescent COVID-19 samples came from the United States, Italy and Spain.

The CDR3 sequence is 11 residues long. Trimming left V 9 bases short and J 3 bases short, with 9 bases between. CDR1 is SNHLY, CDR2 FYNNEI, per germline. Original processing methods: Amplification of reference gene primers provided the estimated nucleated cell counts. TCRdb's copy holds only in-frame clones and misses some; the assay was immunoSEQ multiplex PCR. For V, J and clone size, that table is used; D and trimming come from the DNA. This sample has about 160,000 clones, with about 83% found just once. V usage is TRBV2 and J usage is TRBJ2-7; no firm D call. This clonotype originated in a woman aged 65 to 85 with COVID-19, enrolled during active disease. Material for sequencing was peripheral blood. The CDR3 DNA is TGTGCCAGTGGGCAGCACTACGAGCAGTACTTC. The encoded protein is CASGQHYEQYF.